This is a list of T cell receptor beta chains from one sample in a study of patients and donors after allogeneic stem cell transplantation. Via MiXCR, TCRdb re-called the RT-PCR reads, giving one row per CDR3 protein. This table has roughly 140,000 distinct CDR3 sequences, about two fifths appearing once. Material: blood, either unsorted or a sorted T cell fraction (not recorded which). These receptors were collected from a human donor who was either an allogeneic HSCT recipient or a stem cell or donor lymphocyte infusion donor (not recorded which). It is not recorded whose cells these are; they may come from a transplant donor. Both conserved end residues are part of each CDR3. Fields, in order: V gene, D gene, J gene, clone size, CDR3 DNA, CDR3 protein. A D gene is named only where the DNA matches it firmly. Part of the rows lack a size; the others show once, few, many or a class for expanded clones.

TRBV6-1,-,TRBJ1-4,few,TGTGCCAGCAGCGAGAGGGGAGGTGATGAAAAACTGTTTTTT,CASSERGGDEKLFF
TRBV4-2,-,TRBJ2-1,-,TGTGCCAGCAGCCAAGATGGGGACCTCAACGATGAGCAGTTCTTC,CASSQDGDLNDEQFF
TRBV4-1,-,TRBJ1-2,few,TGCGCCAGCAGCCCGGCGACACTTAACTATGGCTACACCTTC,CASSPATLNYGYTF
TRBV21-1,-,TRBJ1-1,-,TGTGCCAGCAGCAAAGGGGGGAGCAACTTGAAGAACACTGAAGCTTTCTTT,CASSKGGSNLKNTEAFF
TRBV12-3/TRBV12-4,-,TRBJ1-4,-,TGTGCCAGCAGTTTAAAACAGTTAAATGAAAAACTGTTTTTT,CASSLKQLNEKLFF
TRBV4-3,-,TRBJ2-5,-,TGCGCCAGCAGCCAAAACAGCGCAGGGAACCAAGAGACCCAGTACTTC,CASSQNSAGNQETQYF
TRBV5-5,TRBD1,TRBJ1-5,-,TGTGCCAGCAGCCAACCGGGACAGAATCAGCCCCAGCATTTT,CASSQPGQNQPQHF
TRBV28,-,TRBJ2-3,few,TGTGCCAGCAGTTTGGTAGATACGCAGTATTTT,CASSLVDTQYF
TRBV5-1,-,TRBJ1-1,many,TGCGCCAGCAGCGTACCACAGGGATCCGCCATGAACACTGAAGCTTTCTTT,CASSVPQGSAMNTEAFF
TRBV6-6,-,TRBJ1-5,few,TGTGCCAGCAACCCTGGGGGCGCGGGCAATCAGCCCCAGCATTTT,CASNPGGAGNQPQHF
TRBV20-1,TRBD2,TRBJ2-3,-,TGCAGTGCTAGCTATCTAGCGGGAAATACGCAGTATTTT,CSASYLAGNTQYF
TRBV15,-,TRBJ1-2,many,TGTGCCACCAGCAGACTTACAGGGAGTAACTATGGCTACACCTTC,CATSRLTGSNYGYTF
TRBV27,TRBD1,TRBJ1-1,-,TGTGCCAGCAGTACGGGACAGTTATATCCTGAAGCTTTCTTT,CASSTGQLYPEAFF
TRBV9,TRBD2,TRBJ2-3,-,TGTGCCAGCAGCTCCCGACTAGCGGGGGGAAACTCAGATACGCAGTATTTT,CASSSRLAGGNSDTQYF
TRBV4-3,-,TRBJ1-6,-,TGCGCCAGCAGCCAAGATGGGTCGACAGGTTATAATTCACCCCTCCACTTT,CASSQDGSTGYNSPLHF
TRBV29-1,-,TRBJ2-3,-,TGCAGCGTCAGCTACACAGATACGCAGTATTTT,CSVSYTDTQYF
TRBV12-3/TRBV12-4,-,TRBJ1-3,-,TGTGCCAGCAGTTTTAGGGGGGAAGCTGGAAACACCATATATTTT,CASSFRGEAGNTIYF
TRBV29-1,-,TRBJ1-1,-,TGCAGCGTTGTATGGGGTCGGAAGAACACTGAAGCTTTCTTT,CSVVWGRKNTEAFF
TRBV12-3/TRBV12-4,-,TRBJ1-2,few,TGTGCCAGCAGTTTGGGAGGGGCTGGAGGCTACACCTTC,CASSLGGAGGYTF
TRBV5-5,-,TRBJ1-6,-,TGTGCCAGCAGCCCCCAGGACAGTCGATTCTCCTATAATTCACCCCTCCACTTT,CASSPQDSRFSYNSPLHF
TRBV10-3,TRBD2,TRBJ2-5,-,TGTGCCATCAGTGTGATAGCGGGGGCAGGCCAAGAGACCCAGTACTTC,CAISVIAGAGQETQYF
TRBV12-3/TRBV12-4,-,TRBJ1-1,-,TGTGCCAGCAGTTCAAAGGTGAACACTGAAGCTTTCTTT,CASSSKVNTEAFF
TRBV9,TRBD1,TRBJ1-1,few,TGTGCCAGCAGCGTAGGCGTCTGGCGGGGACAGACGAACACTGAAGCTTTCTTT,CASSVGVWRGQTNTEAFF
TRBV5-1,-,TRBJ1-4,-,TGCGCCAGCAGCCGAGCGGCGGTCGGAACTAATGAAAAACTGTTTTTT,CASSRAAVGTNEKLFF
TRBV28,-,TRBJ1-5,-,TGTGCCAGCAGTACCGGGACCTTTAATCAGCCCCAGCATTTT,CASSTGTFNQPQHF
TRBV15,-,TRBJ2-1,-,TGTGCCACCAGCAGGGGCCAGGGTTTAGATAGCTCCTACAATGAGCAGTTCTTC,CATSRGQGLDSSYNEQFF
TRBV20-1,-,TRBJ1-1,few,TGCAGTGCTCCCCGAGGGAACACTGAAGCTTTCTTT,CSAPRGNTEAFF
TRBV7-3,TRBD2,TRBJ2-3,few,TGTGCCAGCAGCTTAACGCCAGCGGGGGTGACAGATACGCAGTATTTT,CASSLTPAGVTDTQYF
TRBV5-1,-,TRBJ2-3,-,TGCGCCAGCAGCCCGGGCCTCACGGAAGATACGCAGTATTTT,CASSPGLTEDTQYF
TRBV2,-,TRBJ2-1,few,TGTGCCAGCGGGCAGAGATACAATGAGCAGTTCTTC,CASGQRYNEQFF
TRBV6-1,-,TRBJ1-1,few,TGTGCCAGCAGGTTACAGGGAAGCACTGAAGCTTTCTTT,CASRLQGSTEAFF
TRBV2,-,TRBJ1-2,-,TGTGCCTGCCTTATCGAGAACTATGGCTACACCTTC,CACLIENYGYTF
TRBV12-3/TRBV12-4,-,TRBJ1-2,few,TGTGCCAGCAGTTTGGCCGGGGCACTTTATGGCTACACCTTC,CASSLAGALYGYTF
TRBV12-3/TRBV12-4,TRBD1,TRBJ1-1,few,TGTGCCAGCAGCCAGACAGGGATAGGCACTGAAGCTTTCTTT,CASSQTGIGTEAFF
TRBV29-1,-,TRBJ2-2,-,TGCAGCGTTGAAGGGGGCACCGGGGAGCTGTTTTTT,CSVEGGTGELFF
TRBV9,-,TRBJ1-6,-,TGTGCCAGCAGCGTAGGACCCGCAAGCTCCTATAATTCACCCCTCCACTTT,CASSVGPASSYNSPLHF
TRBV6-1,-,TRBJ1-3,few,TGTGCCAGCAGGCTGGAGCCGGCTCGAGCTGGAAACACCATATATTTT,CASRLEPARAGNTIYF
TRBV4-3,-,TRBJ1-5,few,TGCGCCAGCAGCCCCCGCGTGGTTAATCAGCCCCAGCATTTT,CASSPRVVNQPQHF
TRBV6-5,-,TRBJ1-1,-,TGTGCCAGCAGTTACTCGACCCCCGGGGATTCGGCTTTCTTT,CASSYSTPGDSAFF
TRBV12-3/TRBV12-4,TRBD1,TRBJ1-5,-,TGTGCCAGCAGAAAGGACAGGTTCAATCAGCCCCAGCATTTT,CASRKDRFNQPQHF
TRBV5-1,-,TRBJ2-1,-,TGCGCCAGCAGCTTGGACAGGGACTCCTACAATGAGCAGTTCTTC,CASSLDRDSYNEQFF